The clone carrying this TCR beta chain was observed a single time. These data are taken from a study of somatic mutations in cytotoxic T cells in rheumatoid arthritis. The investigators isolated CD4+ and CD8+ cells by positive magnetic bead selection and checked their purity by flow cytometry. Clones were read by immunoSEQ multiplex PCR, and TCRdb kept only the in-frame ones, dropping some. The data show 17,000 or so clones, about 83% seen once. This CDR3 comprises 13 residues. CDR1 is MGHRA, CDR2 YSYEKL, per germline. V lost 2 bases to trimming and J lost 3 bases, with 8 bases between them. The chain has TRBV4-1 and TRBJ2-7; D remains unclear. The specimen sequenced was CD8+ T cells sorted from blood. The sequence derives from an adult with rheumatoid arthritis. Written as DNA, the CDR3 is TGCGCCAGCAGCCAACTTCAAGACTACGAGCAGTACTTC. It yields the protein CASSQLQDYEQYF.